Below, 16 T cell receptor beta chains from the same sample are listed, as sequenced in a study of patients and donors after allogeneic stem cell transplantation. TCRdb reprocessed the RT-PCR reads via MiXCR and lists one record per CDR3 protein. Found here are approximately 99,000 distinct CDR3 sequences, 35% to 45% of them singletons; the top ten hold around 30%. The sequenced sample was blood, either unsorted or a sorted T cell fraction (not recorded which). Receptors were obtained from a human donor who was either an allogeneic HSCT recipient or a stem cell or donor lymphocyte infusion donor (not recorded which). It is not recorded whose cells these are; they may come from a transplant donor.

The J gene is TRBJ2-1, the V gene TRBV12-3 or TRBV12-4; maybe TRBD1 (6 bases). The CDR3 loop spans 14 amino acids. V lost 6 bases, J lost 1 base, and 10 bases lay in between. The CDR3 here is CASSRTGSYNEQFF. The CDR3 nucleotides are TGTGCCAGCAGCAGAACAGGGTCCTACAATGAGCAGTTCTTC.

This chain connects TRBV6-2 or TRBV6-3 to TRBJ1-5, with D tentatively TRBD1 (5 bases). There are 15 residues in the CDR3. Germline V gene sequence: CDR1 MNHEY, CDR2 SVGEGT. V was pared by 7 bases and J by 0 bases, with 13 bases between. The CDR3 is CASTRGKYSNQPQHF. The DNA for the CDR3 is TGTGCCAGCACCCGGGGGAAGTATAGCAATCAGCCCCAGCATTTT.

The chain couples TRBV20-1 to TRBJ1-2; 8 nucleotides align to TRBD1. The CDR3 consists of 14 residues. V lost 1 base to trimming and J lost 3 bases; unmatched junction nucleotides: 4. The germline CDR1 and CDR2 sequences are DFQATT and SNEGSKA (reference sequence). The CDR3 nucleotides read TGCAGTGCTAGAGGCCAGGGGGCTTACTATGGCTACACCTTC. Translation gives CSARGQGAYYGYTF.

This clonotype showed up just a few times. The gene calls are TRBV5-1 and TRBJ2-3; D possibly corresponds to TRBD1 (5 bases). The V end lost 5 bases, the J end lost 11 bases, and 15 bases lay between the germline ends. This CDR3 has 12 residues. Germline loops: CDR1 SGHRS, CDR2 YFSETQ. The CDR3 loop reads CASSSSGAGQYF. The CDR3 region has the DNA TGCGCCAGCAGTTCAAGTGGGGCCGGGCAGTATTTT.

The chain links TRBV6-5 to TRBJ1-6; a possible D gene is TRBD1 (5 bases). V was pared by 0 bases and J by 10 bases, with 13 bases between. The CDR3 totals 15 residues. Germline CDR1 is MNHEY and CDR2 is SVGAGI. CDR3 residues: CASSYSQGRDSPLHF. CDR3 in DNA: TGTGCCAGCAGTTACTCTCAGGGTCGGGACTCACCCCTCCACTTT.

The V call is TRBV15, the J call TRBJ1-5; 7 nucleotides line up with TRBD1. The CDR3 contains 17 residues. Germline lookup yields CDR1 LNHNV and CDR2 YYDKDF (reference sequence). V trimming: 0 bases; J trimming: 1 base; junction bases outside the gene matches: 6. The CDR3 here is CATSRDLDRISNQPQHF. The CDR3 DNA reads as TGTGCCACCAGCAGAGACCTGGACAGGATCAGCAATCAGCCCCAGCATTTT.

This clonotype was recorded at least ten times. The chain links TRBV20-1 to TRBJ2-5, with TRBD2 matching 9 bases. CDR3 length equals 15 residues. Germline V lookup: CDR1 DFQATT, CDR2 SNEGSKA (reference sequence). The V and J ends lost 3 bases and 3 bases, in that order; junction bases with no gene match: 8. The CDR3 reads CSASRLAVLEETQYF. The CDR3 DNA reads TGCAGTGCTAGCCGACTAGCGGTCCTGGAAGAGACCCAGTACTTC.

The rearrangement links TRBV28 to TRBJ1-6, with D uncertain. The ends were cut back, 4 bases at V and 7 bases at J, with 11 bases in the middle. The CDR3 is 14 amino acids. From germline, CDR1 is MDHEN and CDR2 SYDVKM. The CDR3 bases are TGTGCCAGCAGTTCTAGAAGCCGGAATTCACCCCTCCACTTT. Translated, it gives CASSSRSRNSPLHF.

The chain links TRBV12-3 or TRBV12-4 to TRBJ1-1; D is perhaps TRBD1 (6 bases). The CDR3 loop spans 14 amino acids. The V end lost 7 bases, the J end lost 3 bases, and 15 bases lay between the germline ends. CDR3 bases: TGTGCCAGCACTCTAGGGGGATCTCACACTGAAGCTTTCTTT. Its protein product is CASTLGGSHTEAFF.

The chain is built from TRBV13 and TRBJ2-7; TRBD2 might be the D (5 bases). The V gene's germline CDR1 is PRHDT and CDR2 FYEKMQ (reference sequence). Trimming pared 5 bases from V and 5 bases from J, leaving 16 bases between. The CDR3 is made up of 14 amino acids. CDR3 in amino acids: CASSRTRAAHEQYF. The CDR3 region has the DNA TGTGCCAGCAGCCGTACTAGGGCGGCCCACGAGCAGTACTTC.

Only a few counts were recorded for this clonotype. The rearrangement uses TRBV29-1 and TRBJ1-4; no reliable D call. The length of the CDR3 is 12 residues. In germline, CDR1 is SQVTM, CDR2 ANQGSEA. V lost 2 bases and J 6 bases, leaving 7 bases between the germline ends. Here the CDR3 reads CSVEWPDEKLFF. The CDR3 coding sequence is TGCAGCGTTGAATGGCCGGATGAAAAACTGTTTTTT.

V and J are TRBV9 and TRBJ2-3, with D possibly TRBD2 on 5 matching bases. The CDR3 runs to 14 residues. The germline gives CDR1 SGDLS, CDR2 YYNGEE. Trimming took 3 bases from V and 6 from J, leaving 14 bases between them. The CDR3 DNA reads as TGTGCCAGCAGCGCGTCGGGGATAGGGGATACGCAGTATTTT. Protein: CASSASGIGDTQYF.

This chain links TRBV7-2 with TRBJ2-3; D unclear. This CDR3 is built from 16 residues. Trimming removed 2 bases at V and 1 base at J, with 13 bases between. Germline-derived CDR1 and CDR2 are SGHTA and FQGNSA. The CDR3 DNA follows: TGTGCCAGCAGCTTACAAACCCGCTACCGCACAGATACGCAGTATTTT. It translates to CASSLQTRYRTDTQYF.

The chain combines TRBV2 with TRBJ2-1, with a possible D match to TRBD1 (6 bases). V was shortened by 6 bases and J by 3 bases, with 15 bases between the two germline ends. This CDR3 contains 15 residues. Germline values: CDR1 SNHLY, CDR2 FYNNEI. The CDR3 loop is CASRADRGDYNEQFF. The DNA of the CDR3 is TGTGCCAGCAGAGCGGACAGAGGGGACTACAATGAGCAGTTCTTC.

V gene TRBV11-2 combines with J gene TRBJ2-3, with D perhaps being TRBD1 or TRBD2 (5 bases each). The germline V and J ends were trimmed by 7 bases and 2 bases, with 16 bases remaining between them. Germline values: CDR1 SGHAT, CDR2 FQNNGV. CDR3 length: 15 amino acids. Here the CDR3 reads CASKPPGRVTDTQYF. CDR3 in DNA: TGTGCCAGCAAACCTCCGGGACGGGTCACAGATACGCAGTATTTT.

The rearrangement uses TRBV28 and TRBJ2-5; 7 bases are a match to TRBD2. The germline V gene has CDR1 MDHEN and CDR2 SYDVKM. Trimming removed 2 bases from V and 5 bases from J; junction bases left unmatched: 8. CDR3 size: 15 residues. In nucleotides, the CDR3 is TGTGCCAGCAGTTTAGGCGGACTAGTGGGGGAGACCCAGTACTTC. This encodes CASSLGGLVGETQYF.